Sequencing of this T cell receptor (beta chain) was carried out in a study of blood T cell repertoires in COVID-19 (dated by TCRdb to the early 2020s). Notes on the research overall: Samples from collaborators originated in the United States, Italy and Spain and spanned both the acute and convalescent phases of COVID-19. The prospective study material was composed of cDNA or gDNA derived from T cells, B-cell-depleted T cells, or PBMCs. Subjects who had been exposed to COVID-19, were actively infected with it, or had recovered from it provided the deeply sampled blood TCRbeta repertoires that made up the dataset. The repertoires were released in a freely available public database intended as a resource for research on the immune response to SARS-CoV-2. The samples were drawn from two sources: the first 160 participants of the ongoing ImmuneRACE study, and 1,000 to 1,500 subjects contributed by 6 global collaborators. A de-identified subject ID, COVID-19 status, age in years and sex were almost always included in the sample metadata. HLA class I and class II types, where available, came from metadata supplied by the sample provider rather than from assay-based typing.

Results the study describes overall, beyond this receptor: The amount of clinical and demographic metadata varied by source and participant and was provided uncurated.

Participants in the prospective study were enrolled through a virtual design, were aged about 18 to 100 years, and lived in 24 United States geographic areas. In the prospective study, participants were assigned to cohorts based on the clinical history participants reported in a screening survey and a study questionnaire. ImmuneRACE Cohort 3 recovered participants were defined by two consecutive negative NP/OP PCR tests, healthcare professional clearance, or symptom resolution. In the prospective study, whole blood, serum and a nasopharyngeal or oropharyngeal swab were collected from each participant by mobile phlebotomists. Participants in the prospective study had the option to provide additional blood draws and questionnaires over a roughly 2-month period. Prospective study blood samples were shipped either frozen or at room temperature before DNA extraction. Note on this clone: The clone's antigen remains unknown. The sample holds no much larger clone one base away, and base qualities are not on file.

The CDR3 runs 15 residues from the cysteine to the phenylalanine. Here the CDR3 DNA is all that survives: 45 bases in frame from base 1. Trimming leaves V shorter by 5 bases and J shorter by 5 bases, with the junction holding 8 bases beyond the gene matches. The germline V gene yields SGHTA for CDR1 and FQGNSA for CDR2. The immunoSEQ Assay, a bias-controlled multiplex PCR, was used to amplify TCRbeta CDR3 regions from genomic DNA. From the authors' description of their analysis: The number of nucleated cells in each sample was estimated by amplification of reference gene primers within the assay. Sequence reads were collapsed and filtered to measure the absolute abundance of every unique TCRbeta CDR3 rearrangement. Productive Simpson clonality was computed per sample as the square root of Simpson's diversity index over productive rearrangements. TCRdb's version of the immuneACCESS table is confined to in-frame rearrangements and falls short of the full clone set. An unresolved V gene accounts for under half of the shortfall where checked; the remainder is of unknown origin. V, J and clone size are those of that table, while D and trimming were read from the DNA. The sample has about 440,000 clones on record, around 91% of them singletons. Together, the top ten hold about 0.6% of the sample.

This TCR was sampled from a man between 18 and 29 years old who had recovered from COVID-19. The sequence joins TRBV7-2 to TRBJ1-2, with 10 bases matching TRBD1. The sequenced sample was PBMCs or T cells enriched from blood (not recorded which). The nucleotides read TGTGCCAGCAGCACCCGACAGGGGGCGAGGTATGGCTACACCTTC. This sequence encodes CASSTRQGARYGYTF.